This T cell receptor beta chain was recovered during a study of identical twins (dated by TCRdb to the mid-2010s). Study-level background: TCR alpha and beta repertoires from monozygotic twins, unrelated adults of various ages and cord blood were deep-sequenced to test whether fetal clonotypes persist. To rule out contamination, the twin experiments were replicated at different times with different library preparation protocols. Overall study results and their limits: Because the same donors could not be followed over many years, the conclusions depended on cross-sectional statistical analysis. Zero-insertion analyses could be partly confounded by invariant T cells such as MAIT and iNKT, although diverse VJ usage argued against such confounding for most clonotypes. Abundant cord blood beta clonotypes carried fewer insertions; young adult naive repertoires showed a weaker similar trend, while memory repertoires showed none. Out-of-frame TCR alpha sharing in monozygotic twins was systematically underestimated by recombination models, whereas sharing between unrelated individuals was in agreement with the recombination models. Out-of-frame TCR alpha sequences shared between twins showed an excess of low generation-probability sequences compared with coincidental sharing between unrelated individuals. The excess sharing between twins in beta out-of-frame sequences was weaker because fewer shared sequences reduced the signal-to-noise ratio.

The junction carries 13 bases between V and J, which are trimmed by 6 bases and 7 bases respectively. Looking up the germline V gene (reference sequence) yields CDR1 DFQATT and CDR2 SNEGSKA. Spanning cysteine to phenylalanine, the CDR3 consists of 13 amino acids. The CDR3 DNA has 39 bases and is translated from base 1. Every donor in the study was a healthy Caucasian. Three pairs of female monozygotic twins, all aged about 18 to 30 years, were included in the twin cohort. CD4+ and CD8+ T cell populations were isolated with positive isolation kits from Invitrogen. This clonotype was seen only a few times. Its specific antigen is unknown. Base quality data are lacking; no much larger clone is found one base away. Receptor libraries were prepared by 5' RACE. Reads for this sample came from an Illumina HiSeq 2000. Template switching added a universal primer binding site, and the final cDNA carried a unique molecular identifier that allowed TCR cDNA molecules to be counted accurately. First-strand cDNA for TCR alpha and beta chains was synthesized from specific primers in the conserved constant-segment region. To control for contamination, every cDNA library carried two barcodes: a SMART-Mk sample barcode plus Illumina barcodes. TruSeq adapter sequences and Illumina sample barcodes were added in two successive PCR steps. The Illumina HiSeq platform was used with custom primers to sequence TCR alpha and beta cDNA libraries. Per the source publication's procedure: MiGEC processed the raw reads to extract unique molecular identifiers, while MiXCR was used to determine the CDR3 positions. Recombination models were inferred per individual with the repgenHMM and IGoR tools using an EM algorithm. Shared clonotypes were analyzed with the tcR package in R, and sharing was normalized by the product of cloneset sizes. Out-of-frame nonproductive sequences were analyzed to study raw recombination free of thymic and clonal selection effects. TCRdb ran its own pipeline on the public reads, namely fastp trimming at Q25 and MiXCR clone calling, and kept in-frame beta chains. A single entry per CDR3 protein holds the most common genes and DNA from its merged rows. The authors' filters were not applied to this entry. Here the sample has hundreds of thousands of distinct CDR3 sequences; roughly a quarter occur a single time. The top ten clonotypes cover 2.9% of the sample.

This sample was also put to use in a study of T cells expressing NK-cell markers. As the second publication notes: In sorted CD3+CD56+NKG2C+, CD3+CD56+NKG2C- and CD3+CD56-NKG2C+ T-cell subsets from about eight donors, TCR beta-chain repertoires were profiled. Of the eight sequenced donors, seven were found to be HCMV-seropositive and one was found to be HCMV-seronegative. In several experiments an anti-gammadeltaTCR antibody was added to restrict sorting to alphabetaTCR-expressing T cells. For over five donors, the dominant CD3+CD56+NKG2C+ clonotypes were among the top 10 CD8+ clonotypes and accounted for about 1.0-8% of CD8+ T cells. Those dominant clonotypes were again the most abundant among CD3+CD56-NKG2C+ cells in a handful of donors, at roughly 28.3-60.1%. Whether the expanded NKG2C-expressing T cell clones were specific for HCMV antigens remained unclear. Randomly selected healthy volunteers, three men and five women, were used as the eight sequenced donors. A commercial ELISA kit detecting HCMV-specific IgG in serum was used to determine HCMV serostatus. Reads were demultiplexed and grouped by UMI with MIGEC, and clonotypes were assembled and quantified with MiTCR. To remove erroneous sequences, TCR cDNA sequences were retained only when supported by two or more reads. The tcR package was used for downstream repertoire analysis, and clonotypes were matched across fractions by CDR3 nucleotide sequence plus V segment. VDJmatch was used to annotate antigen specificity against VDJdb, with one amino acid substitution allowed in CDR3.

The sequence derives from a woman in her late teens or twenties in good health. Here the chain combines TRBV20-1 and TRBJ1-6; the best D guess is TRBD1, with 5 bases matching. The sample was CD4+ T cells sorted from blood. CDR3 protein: CSASQTVNSPLHF. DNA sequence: TGCAGTGCCTCCCAGACAGTGAATTCACCCCTCCACTTT.